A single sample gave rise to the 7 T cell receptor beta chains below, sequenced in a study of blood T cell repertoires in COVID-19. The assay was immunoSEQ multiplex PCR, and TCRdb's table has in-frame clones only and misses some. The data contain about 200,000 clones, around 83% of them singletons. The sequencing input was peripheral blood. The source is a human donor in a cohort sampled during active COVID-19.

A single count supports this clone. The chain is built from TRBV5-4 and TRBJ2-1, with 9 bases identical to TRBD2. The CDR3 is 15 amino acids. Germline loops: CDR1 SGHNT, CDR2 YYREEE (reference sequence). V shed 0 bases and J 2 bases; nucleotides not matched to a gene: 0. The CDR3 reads CASSLGLAAYNEQFF. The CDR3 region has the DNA TGTGCCAGCAGCTTGGGACTAGCGGCCTACAATGAGCAGTTCTTC.

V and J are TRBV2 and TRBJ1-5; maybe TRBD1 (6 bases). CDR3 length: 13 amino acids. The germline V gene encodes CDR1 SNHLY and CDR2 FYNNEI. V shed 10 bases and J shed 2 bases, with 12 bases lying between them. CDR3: CATRAGGNQPQHF. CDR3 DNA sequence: TGTGCCACTAGAGCAGGGGGCAATCAGCCCCAGCATTTT.

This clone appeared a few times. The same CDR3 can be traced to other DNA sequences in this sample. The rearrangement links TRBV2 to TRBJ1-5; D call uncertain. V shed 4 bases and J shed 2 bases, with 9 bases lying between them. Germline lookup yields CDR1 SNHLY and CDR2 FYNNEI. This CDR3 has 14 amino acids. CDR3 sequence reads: CASSGTGGNQPQHF. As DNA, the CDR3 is TGTGCCAGCAGTGGTACTGGAGGCAATCAGCCCCAGCATTTT.

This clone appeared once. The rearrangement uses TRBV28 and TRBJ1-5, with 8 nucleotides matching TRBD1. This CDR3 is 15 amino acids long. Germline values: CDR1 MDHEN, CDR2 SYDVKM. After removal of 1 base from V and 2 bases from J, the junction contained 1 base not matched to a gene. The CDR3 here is CASSLLGQGNQPQHF. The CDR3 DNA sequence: TGTGCCAGCAGTTTATTGGGACAGGGCAATCAGCCCCAGCATTTT.

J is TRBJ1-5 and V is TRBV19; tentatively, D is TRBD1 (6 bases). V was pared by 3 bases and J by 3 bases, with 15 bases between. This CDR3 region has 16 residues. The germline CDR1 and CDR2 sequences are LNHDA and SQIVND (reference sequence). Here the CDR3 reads CASSIVQGSNNQPQHF. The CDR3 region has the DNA TGTGCCAGTAGTATTGTCCAGGGGTCCAACAATCAGCCCCAGCATTTT.

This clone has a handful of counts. The CDR3 protein is CASSRDRGQDYNEQFF. The DNA of the CDR3 is TGTGCCAGCTCACGGGACAGGGGGCAGGACTACAATGAGCAGTTCTTC. The chain has TRBV18 and TRBJ2-1; 12 bases line up with TRBD1. With 4 bases clipped from V and 3 bases from J, the junction kept 4 bases outside the gene matches. CDR1 and CDR2 from the germline V gene are KGHSH and LQKENI. The CDR3 has 16 residues.

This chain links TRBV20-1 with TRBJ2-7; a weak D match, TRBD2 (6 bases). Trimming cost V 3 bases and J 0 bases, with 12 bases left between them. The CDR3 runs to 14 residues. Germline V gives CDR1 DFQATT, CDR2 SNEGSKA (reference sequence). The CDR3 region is CSASKRVRSYEQYF. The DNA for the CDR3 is TGCAGTGCTAGTAAGCGGGTCCGCTCCTACGAGCAGTACTTC.